This T cell receptor beta chain emerged from a study of TIL therapy for anti-PD-1-resistant metastatic lung cancer. Study outcomes and limitations: The cohort had more treatment-naive, never-smoker and oncogene-addicted patients than typical.

Notes on this clone: No antigen is known for it.

V lost 7 bases to trimming and J lost 9 bases; unmatched junction nucleotides: 9. This CDR3 has 13 residues. CDR1 and CDR2 from the germline V gene are MNHEY and SVGAGI. The time point denotes: pre-treatment sample, taken before nivolumab and TIL therapy. The libraries were made with immunoSEQ v3. Profiled with immunoSEQ multiplex PCR; TCRdb holds only in-frame clones, not every one. The table lists approximately 18,000 clones, 83% of them singletons. The rearrangement joins TRBV6-5 to TRBJ2-1, with 7 bases that match TRBD1. The sequenced sample was blood, obtained at baseline. This TCR was sampled from a person aged 25 to 85 with non-small cell lung cancer. The CDR3 protein is CASTYRGDGEQFF. DNA of the CDR3: TGTGCCAGCACGTACAGGGGCGACGGTGAGCAGTTCTTC.